This T cell receptor (beta chain) was sequenced during a study of blood T cell repertoires in COVID-19. Study in general: The United States, Italy and Spain provided the acute and convalescent COVID-19 samples. The analysed material was cDNA or gDNA that came from T cells, B-cell-depleted T cells, or PBMCs.

Germline CDR1 reads LNHDA; CDR2 reads SQIVND (reference sequence). V was cut by 2 bases and J by 1 base, with 11 bases left in between. The CDR3 consists of 16 residues. Data came from immunoSEQ multiplex PCR; TCRdb stores just in-frame clones and leaves some out. The sample shows 150,000 to 200,000 clones, 70% to 90% of them seen only once. Specimen: peripheral blood. The chain is built from TRBV19 and TRBJ2-2; D is possibly TRBD1 (5 bases). This TCR was recovered from a woman aged 70-85 years with acute or convalescent COVID-19. DNA of the CDR3: TGTGCCAGTAGTATACCGAGAGGACAGAACACCGGGGAGCTGTTTTTT. Translated: CASSIPRGQNTGELFF.